Sequencing of this T cell receptor (beta chain) was carried out in a study of T cell repertoires in cytomegalovirus infection. Study overall: Researchers turned to recently identified HLA-C-restricted CMV epitopes as well as well-studied HLA-B-restricted ones. Signatures in public TCR beta sequences pointed to both CMV infection and matching HLA type. Regarding the study as a whole: Cumulative public TCR beta family frequency identified carriers of CMV plus the relevant HLA. HLA-C-restricted, CMV-specific TCR beta clonotypes were dominant ex vivo.

Comments on this clonotype: Its antigen is not identified.

TCRdb called the reads again in MiXCR, with one record for every CDR3 protein. Of about 160,000 distinct CDR3 sequences listed, about 20% are singletons. The germline gives CDR1 SGHVS, CDR2 FNYEAQ. This CDR3 spans 14 amino acids. The germline V and J ends were trimmed by 1 base and 3 bases, with 6 bases remaining between them. This receptor was obtained from a human donor in good health (CMV status not recorded). Some clones in this sample may be carry-over from other donors' samples. The material sequenced was CD8+ T cells from cultured PBMCs, taken from culture after CMV antigen stimulation. The rearrangement uses TRBV7-6 and TRBJ2-2; unclear D gene. CDR3 loop: CASSLEGYTGELFF. In nucleotides, the CDR3 is TGTGCCAGCAGCTTAGAGGGTTACACCGGGGAGCTGTTTTTT.